Following are 23 T cell receptor beta chains from one sample sequenced in a study of blood T cell repertoires in COVID-19. Only in-frame clones appear in the TCRdb table, and some are missing; sequencing was by immunoSEQ multiplex PCR. The sample has 140,000 to 150,000 clones, more than 70% seen once; the top ten hold around 5%. Sequenced material: peripheral blood. These receptors originate from a woman aged 45-60 years with acute or convalescent COVID-19.

This chain joins TRBV2 and TRBJ1-5, with D possibly being TRBD1 (5 bases). The V gene's germline CDR1 is SNHLY and CDR2 FYNNEI. V was shortened by 7 bases and J by 4 bases, with 20 bases between the two germline ends. The length of the CDR3 is 16 residues. Here the CDR3 DNA reads TGTGCCAGCAATTCCCAGGCGGGACGAAAAAATCAGCCCCAGCATTTT. It translates to CASNSQAGRKNQPQHF.

The V call is TRBV6-5, the J call TRBJ2-2; D not certain. Germline V lookup: CDR1 MNHEY, CDR2 SVGAGI. Trimming stripped 4 bases from V and 6 bases from J, with 6 bases between. CDR3 length: 12 residues. CDR3 protein: CASSSNAGELFF. CDR3 DNA: TGTGCCAGCAGTTCTAACGCCGGGGAGCTGTTTTTT.

V usage is TRBV9 and J usage is TRBJ1-5; the match to TRBD1 covers 7 bases. CDR1 is SGDLS, CDR2 YYNGEE, per germline. J gave up 7 bases and V 0 bases, and 4 bases lay outside the gene matches. There are 14 residues in the CDR3. DNA of the CDR3: TGTGCCAGCAGCGTAGAGACAGGGCTCCAGCCCCAGCATTTT. This sequence encodes CASSVETGLQPQHF.

The CDR3 sequence: CASSLETGRLETQYF. The DNA for the CDR3 is TGTGCCAGCAGCTTAGAGACAGGGCGACTCGAGACCCAGTACTTC. V is TRBV11-2 and J is TRBJ2-5, with 7 bases fitting TRBD1. The junction had 6 bases not matched to a gene; V was cut back by 0 bases and J by 5 bases. Germline V gene data show CDR1 as SGHAT and CDR2 as FQNNGV. This CDR3 spans 15 amino acids.

This sequence joins TRBV30 and TRBJ2-6; D is ambiguous. V lost 2 bases and J 0 bases, leaving 11 bases between the germline ends. The CDR3 length is 16 residues. Germline V lookup: CDR1 GTSNPN, CDR2 SVGIG (reference sequence). Here the CDR3 DNA reads TGTGCCTGGAGTAGTATAGCCGCCTCTGGGGCCAACGTCCTGACTTTC. It yields the protein CAWSSIAASGANVLTF.

The rearrangement links TRBV7-2 to TRBJ2-1, with TRBD1 identical over 7 bases. Germline V gene lookup returns CDR1 SGHTA and CDR2 FQGNSA. With 3 bases clipped from V and 9 bases from J, the junction kept 5 bases outside the gene matches. The CDR3 is 13 residues long. The CDR3 DNA is TGTGCCAGCAGCTTTAAGGGGGCCGGTGAGCAGTTCTTC. It encodes CASSFKGAGEQFF.

The chain's CDR3 is CASSLRSQAGLQFF. Here the CDR3 DNA reads TGTGCCAGCAGCTTACGATCGCAGGCCGGCCTGCAGTTCTTC. The gene calls are TRBV7-3 and TRBJ2-1; D uncertain. The CDR3 is made up of 14 amino acids. Trimming stripped 2 bases from V and 12 bases from J, with 17 bases between. Germline V gene sequence: CDR1 SGHTA, CDR2 FQGTGA.

V gene TRBV5-6 combines with J gene TRBJ1-2; TRBD1 matches at 8 bases. The J segment lost 4 bases and the V segment lost 0 bases, leaving 5 bases of the junction unmatched. The CDR3 sequence is 15 residues long. Germline values: CDR1 SGHDT, CDR2 YYEEEE. In DNA form, the CDR3 reads TGTGCCAGCAGCTTGGGTTCGACAGGGGCCTATGGCTACACCTTC. Its translation is CASSLGSTGAYGYTF.

This clone was counted a single time. The chain uses TRBV2 and TRBJ1-4; TRBD1 is a possible D gene (5 bases). The CDR3 totals 13 residues. Germline assignment: CDR1 SNHLY and CDR2 FYNNEI. V shed 7 bases and J shed 8 bases, with 14 bases lying between them. This CDR3 reads CASMTEVGEKLFF. The CDR3 coding sequence is TGTGCCAGCATGACAGAGGTTGGGGAAAAACTGTTTTTT.

The J gene is TRBJ1-4, the V gene TRBV4-1; tentative D call: TRBD1 (5 bases). The germline gives CDR1 MGHRA, CDR2 YSYEKL. Trimming removed 0 bases from V and 6 bases from J, with 8 bases in between. The CDR3 is made up of 14 amino acids. CDR3 bases: TGCGCCAGCAGCCAAGATCAGGGTTATGAAAAACTGTTTTTT. Protein: CASSQDQGYEKLFF.

The J gene is TRBJ1-4, the V gene TRBV6-2 or TRBV6-3; TRBD1 is a possible D gene (6 bases). Trimming took off 3 bases at V and 8 bases at J, with 19 bases between the two ends. CDR1 MNHEY and CDR2 SVGEGT come from the germline V gene. This CDR3 region has 16 residues. The CDR3 nucleotides read TGTGCCAGCAGTTATATACCGGGACACGGACTCGAAAAACTGTTTTTT. It encodes CASSYIPGHGLEKLFF.

This chain uses TRBV30 with TRBJ1-5, with D possibly matching TRBD1 (6 bases). Germline CDR1 reads GTSNPN; CDR2 reads SVGIG (reference sequence). The germline V and J ends were trimmed by 2 bases and 1 base, with 15 bases remaining between them. The CDR3 sequence is 16 residues long. CDR3: CAWSPRGGVSNQPQHF. In DNA form, the CDR3 reads TGTGCCTGGAGTCCCAGGGGTGGGGTGAGCAATCAGCCCCAGCATTTT. Combining the CDR3 with reference TRBV30 and TRBJ1-5 gives the whole variable domain SQTIHQWPATLVQPVGSPLSLECTVEGTSNPNLYWYRQAAGRGLQLLFYSVGIGQISSEVPQNLSASRPQDRQFILSSKKLLLSDSGFYLCAWSPRGGVSNQPQHFGDGTRLSIL.

This chain uses TRBV5-8 with TRBJ2-1; 15 bases agree with TRBD2. CDR1 SGHTS and CDR2 YDEGEE come from the germline V gene. V shed 6 bases, J shed 5 bases, and the junction held 12 bases outside the gene matches. CDR3 length: 18 residues. For the CDR3, the DNA is TGTGCCAGCACCCCGGCCCGGACTAGCGGGGGGGGGAACAATGAGCAGTTCTTC. Translated: CASTPARTSGGGNNEQFF.

The chain combines TRBV2 with TRBJ1-5; D is undetermined. V was pared by 7 bases and J by 0 bases, with 7 bases between. This CDR3 has 13 amino acids. The germline gives CDR1 SNHLY, CDR2 FYNNEI. CDR3 coding DNA: TGTGCCAGCAAAGTCAGTAGCAATCAGCCCCAGCATTTT. This codes for CASKVSSNQPQHF.

The V and J genes are TRBV4-3 and TRBJ2-3, with 10 bases lining up with TRBD1. The germline V gene has CDR1 LGHNA and CDR2 YSLEER. The CDR3 runs to 16 residues. J gave up 1 base and V 0 bases, and 1 base lay outside the gene matches. The CDR3 sequence is CASSQEGTGGTDTQYF. The CDR3 DNA is TGCGCCAGCAGCCAAGAAGGGACAGGGGGCACAGATACGCAGTATTTT.

The V call is TRBV6-2 or TRBV6-3, the J call TRBJ2-7; a weak D match, TRBD1 (5 bases). The CDR3 is 14 residues long. Between the trimmed V and J ends, which lost 0 bases and 7 bases, there was a span of 13 bases. The germline V gene has CDR1 MNHEY and CDR2 SVGEGT. Written as DNA, the CDR3 is TGTGCCAGCAGTTACTCAGGGGTTCCGTGGGAGCAGTACTTC. Translation gives CASSYSGVPWEQYF.

This rearrangement joins TRBV3-1 (or the pseudogene TRBV3-2) to TRBJ1-2, with a tentative D call TRBD1 (6 bases). From germline, CDR1 is LGHDT and CDR2 YNNKEL (reference sequence). The CDR3 contains 16 residues. Trimming cost V 4 bases and J 0 bases, with 15 bases left between them. The CDR3 sequence: CASSLLRGIANYGYTF. DNA for the CDR3: TGTGCCAGCAGCCTTTTGAGGGGGATTGCTAACTATGGCTACACCTTC.

The chain carries TRBV11-1 and TRBJ2-7, with D perhaps TRBD1 (6 bases). V was clipped by 6 bases and J by 5 bases, with 14 bases between them. The CDR3 is made up of 13 amino acids. The V gene's germline CDR1 is SGHAT and CDR2 FQDESV (reference sequence). The CDR3 bases are TGTGCCAGCAGTCCCGGGACACCAAACGAGCAGTACTTC. Protein: CASSPGTPNEQYF.

The chain is built from TRBV27 and TRBJ1-2; 9 bases fit TRBD1. Germline V gives CDR1 MNHEY, CDR2 SMNVEV (reference sequence). Germline trimming cut 3 bases from V and 7 bases from J; bases unmatched to any gene: 6. This CDR3 is built from 14 residues. The CDR3 nucleotides are TGTGCCAGCAGTTTGACAGGGGGGACCTTTGGCTACACCTTC. Amino acids: CASSLTGGTFGYTF.

V and J are TRBV6-5 and TRBJ1-2; 8 bases line up with TRBD1. Germline values: CDR1 MNHEY, CDR2 SVGAGI. This CDR3 has 13 residues. V shed 8 bases and J 4 bases; nucleotides not matched to a gene: 6. The CDR3 bases are TGTGCCAGCCAGGGGGCGATGGGCTATGGCTACACCTTC. Translated, it gives CASQGAMGYGYTF.

The chain combines TRBV27 with TRBJ1-2; 7 bases line up with TRBD1. Germline lookup yields CDR1 MNHEY and CDR2 SMNVEV (reference sequence). V lost 5 bases, J lost 8 bases, and 11 bases stayed unmatched. CDR3 size: 14 residues. CDR3 in amino acids: CASSPREGARGYTF. For the CDR3, the DNA is TGTGCCAGCAGTCCGCGCGAGGGGGCGCGAGGCTACACCTTC.

V is TRBV29-1 and J is TRBJ2-3; D gene uncertain. The CDR3 sequence is 11 residues long. CDR1 is SQVTM and CDR2 is ANQGSEA in the germline V gene. The germline V and J ends were trimmed by 3 bases and 5 bases, with 6 bases remaining between them. The CDR3 nucleotides are TGCAGCGTTGATTCGGGAGATACGCAGTATTTT. It is translated as CSVDSGDTQYF.

The CDR3 here is CASSVGGALTNEQFF. CDR3 nucleotide sequence: TGTGCCAGCAGCGTAGGCGGGGCTTTGACGAATGAGCAGTTCTTC. This sequence joins TRBV9 and TRBJ2-1, with D perhaps matching TRBD2 (6 bases). Germline CDR1 and CDR2: SGDLS and YYNGEE. The CDR3 runs 15 residues. Deletions cut 0 bases from V and 7 bases from J, with 14 bases between.